This T cell receptor beta chain was sequenced during a study of blood T cell repertoires in COVID-19. V shed 6 bases and J 5 bases; nucleotides not matched to a gene: 12. Germline assignment: CDR1 MNHEY and CDR2 SVGAGI. CDR3 length equals 15 residues. Clones were sequenced by immunoSEQ multiplex PCR, and TCRdb holds only the in-frame ones, with some missing. The sample has over 35,000 clones; 85% are singletons. The V and J genes are TRBV6-5 and TRBJ1-2; 7 bases map to TRBD1. Sequencing was done on a sample of peripheral blood. The source of this sequence is a human donor in a cohort sampled during active COVID-19. The DNA of the CDR3 is TGTGCCAGCAGGAGTCCGGGACAGAGTTCTTATGGCTACACCTTC. Its translation is CASRSPGQSSYGYTF.